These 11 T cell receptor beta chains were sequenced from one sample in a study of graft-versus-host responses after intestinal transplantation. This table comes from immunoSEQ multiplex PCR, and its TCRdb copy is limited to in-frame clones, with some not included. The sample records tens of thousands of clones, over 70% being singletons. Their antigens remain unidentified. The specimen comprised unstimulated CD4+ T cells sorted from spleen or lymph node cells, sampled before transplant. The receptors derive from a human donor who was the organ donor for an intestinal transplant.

CDR3 in DNA: TGCGCCAGCAGCTTGGAGGGGGGGTCCTTCACAGATACGCAGTATTTT. Amino acid sequence: CASSLEGGSFTDTQYF. The V call is TRBV5-1, the J call TRBJ2-3, with a possible D match to TRBD2 (7 bases). This CDR3 is 16 amino acids long. Deletions cut 0 bases from V and 2 bases from J, with 13 bases between. Germline CDR1 and CDR2: SGHRS and YFSETQ.

The CDR3 DNA reads TGTGCTAGTGGTTTCGGGACTAACACAGATACGCAGTATTTT. Translation gives CASGFGTNTDTQYF. V and J are TRBV12-5 and TRBJ2-3; TRBD2 aligns across 7 bases. Germline V lookup: CDR1 LGHNT, CDR2 FRNRAP. J gave up 2 bases and V 3 bases, and 2 bases lay outside the gene matches. The CDR3 has 14 amino acids.

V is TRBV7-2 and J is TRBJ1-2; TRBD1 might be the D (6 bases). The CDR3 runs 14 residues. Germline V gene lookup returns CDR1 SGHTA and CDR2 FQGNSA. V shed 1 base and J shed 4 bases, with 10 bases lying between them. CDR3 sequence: CASSLGGQTYGYTF. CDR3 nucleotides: TGTGCCAGCAGCTTAGGGGGGCAGACCTATGGCTACACCTTC.

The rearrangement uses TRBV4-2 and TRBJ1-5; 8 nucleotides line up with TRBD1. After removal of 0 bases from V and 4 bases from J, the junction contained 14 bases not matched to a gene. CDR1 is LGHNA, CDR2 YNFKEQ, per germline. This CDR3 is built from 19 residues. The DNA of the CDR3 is TGTGCCAGCAGCCAAGACCCCCCAGGGCCAGGGGGCGGAAATCAGCCCCAGCATTTT. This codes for CASSQDPPGPGGGNQPQHF.

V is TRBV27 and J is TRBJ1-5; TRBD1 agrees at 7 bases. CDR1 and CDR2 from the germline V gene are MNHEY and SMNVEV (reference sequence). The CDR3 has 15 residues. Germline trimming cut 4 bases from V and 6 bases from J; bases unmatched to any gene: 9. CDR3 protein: CASSSSTGRRQPQHF. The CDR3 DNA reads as TGTGCCAGCAGTTCCTCGACAGGGAGGCGTCAGCCCCAGCATTTT.

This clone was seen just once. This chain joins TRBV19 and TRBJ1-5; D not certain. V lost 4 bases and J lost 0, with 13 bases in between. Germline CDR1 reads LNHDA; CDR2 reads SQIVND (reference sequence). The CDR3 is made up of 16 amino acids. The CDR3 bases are TGTGCCAGTAGTAGCAGAGAGACATATAGCAATCAGCCCCAGCATTTT. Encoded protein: CASSSRETYSNQPQHF.

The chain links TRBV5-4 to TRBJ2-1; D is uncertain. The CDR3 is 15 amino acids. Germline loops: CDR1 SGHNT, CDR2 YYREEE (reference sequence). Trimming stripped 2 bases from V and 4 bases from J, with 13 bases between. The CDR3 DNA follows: TGTGCCAGCAGCTTTGTTCGGTCAGGATACAATGAGCAGTTCTTC. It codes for CASSFVRSGYNEQFF.

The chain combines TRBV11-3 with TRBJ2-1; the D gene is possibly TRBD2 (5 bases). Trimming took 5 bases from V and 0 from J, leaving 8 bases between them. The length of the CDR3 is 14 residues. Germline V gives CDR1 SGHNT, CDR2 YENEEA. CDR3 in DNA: TGTGCCAGCAGCCACCGGGACTCCTACAATGAGCAGTTCTTC. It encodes CASSHRDSYNEQFF.

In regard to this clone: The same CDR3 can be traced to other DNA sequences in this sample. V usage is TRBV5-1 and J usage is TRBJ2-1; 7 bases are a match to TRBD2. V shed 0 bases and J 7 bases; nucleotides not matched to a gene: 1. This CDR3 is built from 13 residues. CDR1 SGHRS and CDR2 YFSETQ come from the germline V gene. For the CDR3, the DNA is TGCGCCAGCAGCTTGGCGGGAGGTAATGAGCAGTTCTTC. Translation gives CASSLAGGNEQFF.

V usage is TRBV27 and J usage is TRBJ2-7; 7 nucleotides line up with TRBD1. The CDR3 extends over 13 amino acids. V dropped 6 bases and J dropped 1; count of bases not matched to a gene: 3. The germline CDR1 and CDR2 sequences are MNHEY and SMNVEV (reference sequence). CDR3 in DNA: TGTGCCAGCAGCCGACAGGGTTCCTACGAGCAGTACGTC. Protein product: CASSRQGSYEQYV.

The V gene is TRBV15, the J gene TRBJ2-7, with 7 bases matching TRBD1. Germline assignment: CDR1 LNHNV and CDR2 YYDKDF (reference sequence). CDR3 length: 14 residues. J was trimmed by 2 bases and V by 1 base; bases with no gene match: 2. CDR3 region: CATSRATGAYEQYV. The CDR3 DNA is TGTGCCACCAGCAGAGCAACAGGGGCCTACGAGCAGTACGTC.